The 10 T cell receptor beta chains presented below share a single source sample, sequenced in a study of OX40 agonist ivuxolimab in advanced cancers. TCRdb's copy holds only in-frame clones and misses some; the assay was immunoSEQ multiplex PCR. The sample gives some 74,000 clones, 70% to 90% of which show up once; under 1% is in the top ten. Source: CD4+ or CD8+ T cells sorted from blood, taken in a trial of the OX40 agonist ivuxolimab. Receptors originate from an adult with an advanced solid tumor such as melanoma, head and neck, liver or kidney cancer.

The V gene is TRBV2, the J gene TRBJ1-2; 9 bases are shared with TRBD1. The CDR3 is made up of 14 amino acids. Germline trimming cut 6 bases from V and 8 bases from J; bases unmatched to any gene: 10. Germline V gene lookup returns CDR1 SNHLY and CDR2 FYNNEI. CDR3 nucleotide sequence: TGTGCCAGCAGGATGGACAGGGGAGAGGGAGGCTACACCTTC. Translating gives CASRMDRGEGGYTF.

This chain connects TRBV28 to TRBJ1-2, with D unresolved. This CDR3 spans 14 amino acids. Germline assignment: CDR1 MDHEN and CDR2 SYDVKM. The V end lost 5 bases, the J end lost 7 bases, and 17 bases lay between the germline ends. Here the CDR3 DNA reads TGTGCCAGCAGTCCCCCAGGAAAGGGCCGTGGCTACACCTTC. Translating gives CASSPPGKGRGYTF.

This clone is medium-sized (0.01 to 0.1%) by share. This rearrangement joins TRBV7-2 to TRBJ2-4; D not certain. This CDR3 has 15 residues. Trimming removed 2 bases from V and 3 bases from J, with 11 bases in between. Germline assignment: CDR1 SGHTA and CDR2 FQGNSA. This CDR3 is CASSLRQQNKNIQYF. In DNA form, the CDR3 reads TGTGCCAGCAGCTTACGTCAACAGAACAAAAACATTCAGTACTTC.

This clone was detected a few times. For the CDR3, the DNA is TGTGCCAGCTCAGAGGGCAGGGAATGGAGTGGCTACACCTTC. This translates into CASSEGREWSGYTF. The chain links TRBV18 to TRBJ1-2; the D gene is possibly TRBD1 (5 bases). V gave up 5 bases and J gave up 7 bases, with 17 bases separating them. Germline values: CDR1 KGHSH, CDR2 LQKENI. CDR3 length: 14 amino acids. The full variable domain, with the rest looked up from reference TRBV18 and TRBJ1-2, is NAGVMQNPRHLVRRRGQEARLRCSPMKGHSHVYWYRQLPEEGLKFMVYLQKENIIDESGMPKERFSAEFPKEGPSILRIQQVVRGDSAAYFCASSEGREWSGYTFGSGTRLTVV.

The chain carries TRBV28 and TRBJ2-7; D gene unclear. This CDR3 has 13 residues. Germline CDR1 and CDR2: MDHEN and SYDVKM. V lost 6 bases to trimming and J lost 4 bases, with 13 bases between them. In DNA form, the CDR3 reads TGTGCCAGCAGACGGCAGGACGAATACGAGCAGTACTTC. This encodes CASRRQDEYEQYF. Full variable domain (remainder filled in from reference TRBV28 and TRBJ2-7): DVKVTQSSRYLVKRTGEKVFLECVQDMDHENMFWYRQDPGLGLRLIYFSYDVKMKEKGDIPEGYSVSREKKERFSLILESASTNQTSMYLCASRRQDEYEQYFGPGTRLTVT.

The V and J genes are TRBV6-4 and TRBJ2-3; 7 positions agree with TRBD1. After removal of 4 bases from V and 5 bases from J, the junction contained 3 bases not matched to a gene. There are 13 residues in the CDR3. The germline V gene has CDR1 MRHNA and CDR2 SNTAGT. The CDR3 sequence: CASSARQGDTQYF. CDR3 DNA sequence: TGTGCCAGCAGTGCCAGACAGGGAGATACGCAGTATTTT.

This clone was seen once. The chain uses TRBV5-1 and TRBJ1-1, with D uncertain. This CDR3 has 15 amino acids. Looked up from germline, CDR1 is SGHRS and CDR2 is YFSETQ. V was clipped by 4 bases and J by 7 bases, with 20 bases between them. The CDR3, as DNA: TGCGCCAGCAGCCCCCCATCGGGCCAGATTAATGAAGCTTTCTTT. Its protein is CASSPPSGQINEAFF.

The gene calls are TRBV7-6 and TRBJ2-7; TRBD1 or TRBD2 may be the D gene (6 bases each). With 5 bases removed from V and 2 bases from J, the gap between germline ends came to 19 bases. This CDR3 has 16 amino acids. The germline CDR1 and CDR2 sequences are SGHVS and FNYEAQ. CDR3 in DNA: TGTGCCAGCAGCCCCCGAGGGGGGACTGCAACCTACGAGCAGTACTTC. It specifies CASSPRGGTATYEQYF.

J is TRBJ2-3 and V is TRBV19; no clear D gene. The V end was cut by 0 bases, the J end by 0 bases, with 13 bases between. This CDR3 is 17 amino acids long. Germline CDR1 LNHDA, CDR2 SQIVND (reference sequence). CDR3 DNA sequence: TGTGCCAGTAGTATAGATATGACTGCGACTAGCACAGATACGCAGTATTTT. This codes for CASSIDMTATSTDTQYF.

This sequence joins TRBV28 and TRBJ1-2, with 8 bases that match TRBD1. This CDR3 region has 14 residues. Germline lookup yields CDR1 MDHEN and CDR2 SYDVKM. V lost 1 base, J lost 7 bases, and 5 bases stayed unmatched. In DNA form, the CDR3 reads TGTGCCAGCAGTTTATCCAGGGGGCGTTTTGGCTACACCTTC. This sequence encodes CASSLSRGRFGYTF.